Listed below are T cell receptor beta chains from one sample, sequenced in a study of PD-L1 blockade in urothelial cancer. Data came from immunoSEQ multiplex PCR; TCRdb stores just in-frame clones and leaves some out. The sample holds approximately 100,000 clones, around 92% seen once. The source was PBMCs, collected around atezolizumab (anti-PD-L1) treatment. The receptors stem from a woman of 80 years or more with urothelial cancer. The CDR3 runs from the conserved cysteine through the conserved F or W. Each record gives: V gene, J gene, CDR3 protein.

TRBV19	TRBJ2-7	CASSIGGSTYEQYF
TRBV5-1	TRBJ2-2	CASSEAVAGELFF
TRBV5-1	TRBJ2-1	CASSMTSGSSGEQFF
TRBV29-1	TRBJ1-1	CSVQENTEAFF
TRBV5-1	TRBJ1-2	CASSLDEYYGYTF
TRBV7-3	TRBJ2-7	CASSDYSEQYF
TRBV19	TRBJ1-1	CASSTVQGAKAFF
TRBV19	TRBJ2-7	CASSTTGSHEQYF
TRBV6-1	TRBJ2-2	CASSRTGNTGELFF
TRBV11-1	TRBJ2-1	CASSSQREASYNEQFF
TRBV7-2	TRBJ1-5	CASSPSSGGQPQHF
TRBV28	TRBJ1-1	CASRVAGGGAFF
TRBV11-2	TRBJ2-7	CASSSVGGYEQYF
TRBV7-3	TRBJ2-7	CASSLGGQREGEQYF
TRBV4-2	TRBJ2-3	CASSQEVSASTDTQYF
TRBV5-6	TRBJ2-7	CASSRQVEQYF
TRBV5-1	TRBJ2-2	CASSLDVLAGGTGELFF
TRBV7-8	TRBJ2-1	CASSSSRTLGRQEQFF
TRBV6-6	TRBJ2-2	CASSYSAGGSGELFF
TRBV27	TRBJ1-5	CASSLTGLGNQPQHF
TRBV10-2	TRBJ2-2	CASSATGTGGTGELFF
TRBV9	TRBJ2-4	CASSLDQAKNIQYF
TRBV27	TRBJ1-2	CASSLWGRGDYGYTF
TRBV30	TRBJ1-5	CAWRGGNSNQPQHF
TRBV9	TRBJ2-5	CASSVGVAGYQETQYF
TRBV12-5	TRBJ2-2	CASGRLSTGELFF
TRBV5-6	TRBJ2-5	CASSPTGVRETQYF
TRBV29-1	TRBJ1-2	CSVDYGAGGYGYTF